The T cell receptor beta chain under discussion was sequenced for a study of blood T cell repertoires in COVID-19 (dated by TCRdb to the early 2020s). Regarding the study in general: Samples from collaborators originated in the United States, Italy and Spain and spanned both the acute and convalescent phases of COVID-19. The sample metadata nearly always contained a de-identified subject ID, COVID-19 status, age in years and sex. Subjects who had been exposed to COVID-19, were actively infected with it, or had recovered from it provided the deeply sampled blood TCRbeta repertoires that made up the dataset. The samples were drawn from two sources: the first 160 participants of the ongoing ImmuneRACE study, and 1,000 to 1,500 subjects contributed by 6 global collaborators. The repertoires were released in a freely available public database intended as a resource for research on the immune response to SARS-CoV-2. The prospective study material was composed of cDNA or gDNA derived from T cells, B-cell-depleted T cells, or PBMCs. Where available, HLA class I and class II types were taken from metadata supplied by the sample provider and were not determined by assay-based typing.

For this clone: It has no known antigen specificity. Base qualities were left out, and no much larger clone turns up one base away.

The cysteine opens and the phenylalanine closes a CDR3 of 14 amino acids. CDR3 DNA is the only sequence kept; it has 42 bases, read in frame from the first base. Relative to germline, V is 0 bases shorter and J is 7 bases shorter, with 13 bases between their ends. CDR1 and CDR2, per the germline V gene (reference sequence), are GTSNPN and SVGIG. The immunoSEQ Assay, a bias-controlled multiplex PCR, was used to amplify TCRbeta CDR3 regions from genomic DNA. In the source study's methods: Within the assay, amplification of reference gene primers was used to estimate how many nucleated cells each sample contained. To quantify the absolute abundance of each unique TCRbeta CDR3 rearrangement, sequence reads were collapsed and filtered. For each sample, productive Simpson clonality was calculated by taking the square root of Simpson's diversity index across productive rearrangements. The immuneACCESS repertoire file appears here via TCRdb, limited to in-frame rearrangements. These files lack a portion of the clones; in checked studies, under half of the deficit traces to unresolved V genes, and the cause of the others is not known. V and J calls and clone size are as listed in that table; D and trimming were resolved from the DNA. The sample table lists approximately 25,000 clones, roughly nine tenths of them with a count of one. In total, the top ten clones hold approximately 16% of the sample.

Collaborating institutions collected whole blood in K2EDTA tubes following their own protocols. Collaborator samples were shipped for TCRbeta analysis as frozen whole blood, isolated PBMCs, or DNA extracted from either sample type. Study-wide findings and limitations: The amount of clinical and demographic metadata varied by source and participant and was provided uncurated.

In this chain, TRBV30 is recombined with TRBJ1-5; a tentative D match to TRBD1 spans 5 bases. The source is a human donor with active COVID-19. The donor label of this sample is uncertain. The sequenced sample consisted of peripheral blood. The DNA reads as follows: TGTGCCTGGAGTGTCCCAGGGTATCCCCAGCCCCAGCATTTT. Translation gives CAWSVPGYPQPQHF. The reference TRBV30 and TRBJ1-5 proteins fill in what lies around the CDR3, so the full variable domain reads SQTIHQWPATLVQPVGSPLSLECTVEGTSNPNLYWYRQAAGRGLQLLFYSVGIGQISSEVPQNLSASRPQDRQFILSSKKLLLSDSGFYLCAWSVPGYPQPQHFGDGTRLSIL.